Each of the 28 T cell receptor beta chains below was sequenced from the same sample in a study of T-cell reconstitution after alpha-beta-depleted transplantation in children. Unique molecular identifiers were used in preparing the TCRbeta library. In TCRdb, the PCR reads were re-called with MiXCR into one record per CDR3 protein. The sample includes roughly 490,000 distinct CDR3 sequences, about an eighth of them seen just once. Sequenced here: PBMCs, mostly from graft donor cells, sampled 180 days after TCRalphabeta/CD19-depleted stem cell transplant. These receptors were collected from a female patient aged 2-15 years who had a stem cell transplant for aplastic anemia, so the T cells may come from the graft donor.

The genes are TRBV7-3 and TRBJ2-2; TRBD1 aligns across 7 bases. V gave up 8 bases and J gave up 6 bases; unmatched junction bases: 3. The CDR3 totals 12 residues. Germline CDR1 is SGHTA and CDR2 is FQGTGA. The chain's CDR3 is CASGTGAGELFF. DNA of the CDR3: TGTGCCAGCGGTACAGGGGCCGGGGAGCTGTTTTTT.

This clonotype was seen a handful of times. The chain uses TRBV4-3 and TRBJ1-1; 7 bases are shared with TRBD1. With 0 bases clipped from V and 1 base from J, the junction kept 5 bases outside the gene matches. This CDR3 contains 16 residues. CDR1 is LGHNA and CDR2 is YSLEER in the germline V gene. In DNA form, the CDR3 reads TGCGCCAGCAGCCAAGACACGAGACAGGGGAACACTGAAGCTTTCTTT. Translation: CASSQDTRQGNTEAFF.

The chain combines TRBV3-1 with TRBJ2-7; D uncertain. There are 13 residues in the CDR3. Trimming removed 1 base at V and 6 bases at J, with 10 bases between. In germline, CDR1 is LGHDT, CDR2 YNNKEL (reference sequence). CDR3 sequence reads: CASSQGVASEQYV. The CDR3 DNA is TGTGCCAGCAGCCAAGGGGTCGCTAGCGAGCAGTACGTC.

This clonotype turned up a few times. The genes are TRBV14 and TRBJ2-1, with 9 nucleotides matching TRBD2. There are 18 residues in the CDR3. J gave up 5 bases and V 1 base, and 12 bases lay outside the gene matches. Germline V CDR1 and CDR2: SGHDN, FVKESK. The CDR3 coding sequence is TGTGCCAGCAGCCAAGCTAGCGGGATACGAAGTATTGACAATGAGCAGTTCTTC. This codes for CASSQASGIRSIDNEQFF.

This chain joins TRBV29-1 and TRBJ2-3; D tentatively reads TRBD1 or TRBD2 (5 bases each). Germline V gene data show CDR1 as SQVTM and CDR2 as ANQGSEA. Deletions cut 1 base from V and 4 bases from J, with 18 bases between. The CDR3 is 16 residues long. The CDR3 DNA reads TGCAGCGTTGAAGTGGGTAGGGGAGACTGGGCAGATACGCAGTATTTT. It translates to CSVEVGRGDWADTQYF.

This clonotype was detected only a few times. The chain couples TRBV9 to TRBJ2-6; 7 nucleotides match TRBD1. CDR3 size: 18 residues. Germline CDR1 SGDLS, CDR2 YYNGEE. The trim removed 2 bases at V and 1 base at J, leaving 9 bases unmatched. The CDR3 DNA reads TGTGCCAGCAGCGTTCGTACAGGGGTAATGTCTGGGGCCAACGTCCTGACTTTC. This encodes CASSVRTGVMSGANVLTF. The full variable domain, in which reference TRBV9 and TRBJ2-6 provide the parts outside the CDR3, is DSGVTQTPKHLITATGQRVTLRCSPRSGDLSVYWYQQSLDQGLQFLIQYYNGEERAKGNILERFSAQQFPDLHSELNLSSLELGDSALYFCASSVRTGVMSGANVLTFGAGSRLTVL.

V is TRBV7-9 and J is TRBJ2-6, with D perhaps matching TRBD2 (6 bases). The V and J ends lost 5 bases and 0 bases respectively, with 14 bases between them. Germline assignment: CDR1 SEHNR and CDR2 FQNEAQ (reference sequence). This CDR3 has 17 residues. CDR3 sequence (DNA): TGTGCCAGCAGCCCTCCCGGGAGCCCCTCTGGGGCCAACGTCCTGACTTTC. Translating gives CASSPPGSPSGANVLTF.

A few counts support this clonotype. This chain uses TRBV20-1 with TRBJ2-1; D not resolved. V was trimmed by 6 bases and J by 0 bases, leaving 12 bases between them. Looked up from germline, CDR1 is DFQATT and CDR2 is SNEGSKA (reference sequence). CDR3 length: 14 amino acids. For the CDR3, the DNA is TGCAGTGCCCTTACCTCCGACTCCTACAATGAGCAGTTCTTC. Translating it yields CSALTSDSYNEQFF.

The chain couples TRBV4-3 to TRBJ2-3, with D perhaps matching TRBD2 (6 bases). Germline V gene sequence: CDR1 LGHNA, CDR2 YSLEER. The CDR3 totals 16 residues. V was clipped by 1 base and J by 2 bases, with 13 bases between them. CDR3 protein: CASSQATGAATDTQYF. The CDR3 nucleotides are TGCGCCAGCAGCCAAGCGACGGGAGCAGCCACAGATACGCAGTATTTT.

The chain uses TRBV20-1 and TRBJ2-1; no clear D. Germline lookup yields CDR1 DFQATT and CDR2 SNEGSKA (reference sequence). CDR3 size: 12 residues. Trimming removed 4 bases from V and 4 bases from J, with 8 bases in between. CDR3 in DNA: TGCAGTGCTAAAGGCTTGTACAATGAGCAGTTCTTC. It specifies CSAKGLYNEQFF.

This clonotype was seen a handful of times. The CDR3 DNA follows: TGCGCCAGCAGCTTGATGGTGAGGTCACAGGCTGGTCCAGATACGCAGTATTTT. As protein: CASSLMVRSQAGPDTQYF. This chain links TRBV5-1 with TRBJ2-3; the D gene is possibly TRBD1 (5 bases). The CDR3 length is 18 residues. CDR1 is SGHRS and CDR2 is YFSETQ in the germline V gene. The germline V and J ends were trimmed by 1 base and 4 bases, with 22 bases remaining between them.

This clonotype was seen more than once but under ten times. The CDR3 loop is CASSLAAAISGNTIYF. CDR3 bases: TGTGCCAGCAGCTTAGCGGCAGCCATCTCAGGAAACACCATATATTTT. The genes are TRBV7-2 and TRBJ1-3; D is unresolved. Trimming left V 0 bases short and J 4 bases short, with 13 bases between. CDR3 length: 16 residues. Germline V gene lookup returns CDR1 SGHTA and CDR2 FQGNSA. The variable domain in full, with the rest retrieved from reference TRBV7-2 and TRBJ1-3, is GAGVSQSPSNKVTEKGKDVELRCDPISGHTALYWYRQSLGQGLEFLIYFQGNSAPDKSGLPSDRFSAERTGGSVSTLTIQRTQQEDSAVYLCASSLAAAISGNTIYFGEGSWLTVV.

The V gene is TRBV28, the J gene TRBJ1-3; unclear D gene. V lost 5 bases, J lost 9 bases, and 14 bases lay in between. Germline V CDR1 and CDR2: MDHEN, SYDVKM. The CDR3 is 13 amino acids. CDR3 amino acids: CASSPTTRTTIYF. The CDR3 DNA follows: TGTGCCAGCAGTCCTACGACCCGCACCACCATATATTTT.

The V call is TRBV11-1, the J call TRBJ2-3; TRBD1 aligns across 7 bases. The CDR3 covers 13 residues. The V and J ends lost 2 bases and 10 bases, in that order; junction bases with no gene match: 6. Germline V gene sequence: CDR1 SGHAT, CDR2 FQDESV (reference sequence). Written as DNA, the CDR3 is TGTGCCAGCAGCTTACGCCGACAGGGAGCGCAGTATTTT. It yields the protein CASSLRRQGAQYF.

This clonotype was seen a handful of times. V is TRBV20-1 and J is TRBJ2-6; weak D call: TRBD1 (5 bases). The V end lost 0 bases, the J end lost 2 bases, and 11 bases lay between the germline ends. Germline V gene data show CDR1 as DFQATT and CDR2 as SNEGSKA (reference sequence). This CDR3 contains 16 residues. CDR3 protein: CSARDPQGPGANVLTF. The CDR3, as DNA: TGCAGTGCTAGAGATCCCCAGGGCCCTGGGGCCAACGTCCTGACTTTC.

The rearrangement links TRBV12-3 or TRBV12-4 to TRBJ2-7; TRBD2 matches at 13 bases. The CDR3 loop spans 17 amino acids. Trimming took 4 bases from V and 1 from J; bases not matched to a gene: 7. The CDR3 sequence is CASSSEPGLAGSYEQYV. As DNA, the CDR3 is TGTGCCAGCAGTTCAGAGCCGGGACTAGCGGGGTCCTACGAGCAGTACGTC.

This clonotype was counted ten times or more. The chain links TRBV6-5 to TRBJ2-1; TRBD2 aligns across 8 bases. Germline CDR1 and CDR2: MNHEY and SVGAGI. J was trimmed by 4 bases and V by 8 bases; bases with no gene match: 10. CDR3 size: 15 residues. As DNA, the CDR3 is TGTGCCAGCCGCCCCACGGGAGGGATTTACAATGAGCAGTTCTTC. As protein: CASRPTGGIYNEQFF.

About this clonotype itself: A read error may produce the germline difference seen at one junction end. The chain links TRBV29-1 to TRBJ2-2, with TRBD2 matching over 10 bases. CDR3 length: 15 residues. Germline assignment: CDR1 SQVTM and CDR2 ANQGSEA. The DNA of the CDR3 is TGCAGCGTCGAAGCCAGGACTAGCGGCGCCGGGGAGCTGTTTTTT. Amino acid sequence: CSVEARTSGAGELFF.

The chain is built from TRBV6-5 and TRBJ1-2; no clear D. Trimming left V 4 bases short and J 4 bases short, with 16 bases between. CDR1 and CDR2 (germline): MNHEY, SVGAGI. The CDR3 covers 15 residues. In DNA form, the CDR3 reads TGTGCCAGCAGTTCCCAGACGAACTTCGCCTATGGCTACACCTTC. Protein: CASSSQTNFAYGYTF.

This clonotype was observed a handful of times. CDR3 bases: TGCAGTGGACTGCAGGGGGCCTATGGCTACACCTTC. Its translation: CSGLQGAYGYTF. The chain carries TRBV20-1 and TRBJ1-2; 8 bases fit TRBD1. The germline gives CDR1 DFQATT, CDR2 SNEGSKA (reference sequence). The CDR3 is made up of 12 amino acids. The J segment lost 4 bases and the V segment lost 7 bases, leaving 5 bases of the junction unmatched.

J is TRBJ2-3 and V is TRBV4-3; D is unclear. In germline, CDR1 is LGHNA, CDR2 YSLEER. This CDR3 contains 16 residues. Trimming took off 1 base at V and 4 bases at J, with 15 bases between the two ends. CDR3 bases: TGCGCCAGCAGCCAAGCTCAACGGTTTGGGCCAGATACGCAGTATTTT. It codes for CASSQAQRFGPDTQYF.

This clonotype was counted only a few times. This rearrangement joins TRBV18 to TRBJ2-7; D uncertain. The CDR3 spans 14 residues. CDR1 is KGHSH and CDR2 is LQKENI in the germline V gene. With 1 base removed from V and 4 bases from J, the gap between germline ends came to 11 bases. The CDR3 sequence: CASSPLGLNYEQYF. The CDR3 DNA follows: TGTGCCAGCTCACCACTGGGGTTGAATTACGAGCAGTACTTC.

The chain couples TRBV20-1 to TRBJ2-3, with 12 bases matching TRBD2. This CDR3 is 17 amino acids long. The germline CDR1 and CDR2 sequences are DFQATT and SNEGSKA (reference sequence). Losses at the gene ends were 1 base for V and 1 base for J; bases not matched to a gene: 6. The CDR3 loop reads CSARGLAGGPRTDTQYF. The DNA of the CDR3 is TGCAGTGCTAGAGGGCTAGCGGGAGGGCCTCGCACAGATACGCAGTATTTT.

This clonotype is categorized as medium-sized. The chain is built from TRBV5-5 and TRBJ1-3; tentative D call: TRBD1 (5 bases). V was clipped by 6 bases and J by 0 bases, with 13 bases between them. The germline V gene has CDR1 SGHKS and CDR2 YYEKEE (reference sequence). The CDR3 is 15 amino acids. The CDR3 loop reads CASNNPGTSGNTIYF. For the CDR3, the DNA is TGTGCCAGCAACAATCCCGGGACCTCTGGAAACACCATATATTTT.

This sequence joins TRBV6-1 and TRBJ2-4, with D possibly matching TRBD2 (6 bases). CDR1 MNHNS and CDR2 SASEGT come from the germline V gene. V was cut by 6 bases and J by 2 bases, with 11 bases left in between. This CDR3 contains 14 residues. This CDR3 reads CASSRGTPKNIQYF. The CDR3, as DNA: TGTGCCAGCAGCCGCGGGACCCCCAAAAACATTCAGTACTTC.

In this sample, this clonotype turned up a few times. J is TRBJ2-3 and V is TRBV7-2; 12 bases agree with TRBD1. V trimming: 3 bases; J trimming: 3 bases; junction bases outside the gene matches: 7. The germline gives CDR1 SGHTA, CDR2 FQGNSA. CDR3 size: 17 residues. The CDR3 loop is CASSFGDRGLLTDTQYF. The CDR3 DNA follows: TGTGCCAGCAGCTTTGGGGACAGGGGGCTTTTGACAGATACGCAGTATTTT. Based on the CDR3 plus reference TRBV7-2 and TRBJ2-3, the full variable domain is GAGVSQSPSNKVTEKGKDVELRCDPISGHTALYWYRQSLGQGLEFLIYFQGNSAPDKSGLPSDRFSAERTGGSVSTLTIQRTQQEDSAVYLCASSFGDRGLLTDTQYFGPGTRLTVL.

The CDR3 nucleotides read TGTGCCAGCAGTTACGCCGGGACCAGCGTCTGGGAGCTGTTTTTT. It codes for CASSYAGTSVWELFF. This chain joins TRBV6-2 or TRBV6-3 and TRBJ2-2; D may be TRBD1 or TRBD2 (5 bases each). Deletions cut 2 bases from V and 9 bases from J, with 16 bases between. Germline V gene lookup returns CDR1 MNHEY and CDR2 SVGEGT. This CDR3 comprises 15 residues.

This clonotype showed up just a few times. The chain combines TRBV20-1 with TRBJ2-1; D is possibly TRBD2 (5 bases). CDR1 DFQATT and CDR2 SNEGSKA come from the germline V gene (reference sequence). CDR3 length equals 15 residues. V shed 2 bases and J shed 4 bases, with 15 bases lying between them. The CDR3 protein is CSARLGGSLYNEQFF. Here the CDR3 DNA reads TGCAGTGCTAGATTGGGTGGGAGTCTATACAATGAGCAGTTCTTC.